This TCR beta chain was sequenced in a study of T cell responses to AZD1222 COVID-19 vaccine. This clone was counted between two and nine times. Antigen unknown. Germline-derived CDR1 and CDR2 are MDHEN and SYDVKM. The CDR3 is 12 residues long. V gave up 8 bases and J gave up 6 bases, with 10 bases separating them. General observations from the study: Baseline serostatus was positive in only six AZD1222 recipients.

Recipients boosted at about 4 weeks or about 12 weeks are pooled. TCRdb's table, derived via immunoSEQ multiplex PCR, lists solely in-frame clones and lacks some. This sample carries under 80,000 clones, around 82% of them seen once, and the ten largest clones take approximately 26%. V is TRBV28 and J is TRBJ2-2, with D tentatively TRBD1 (5 bases). The TCR sequence derives from an adult who received the AZD1222 COVID-19 vaccine. This specimen consisted of peripheral blood, obtained 28 days after the second AZD1222 dose. CDR3 nucleotide sequence: TGTGCCAGCCCAGGGCCAGCCGGGGAGCTGTTTTTT. Protein product: CASPGPAGELFF.